This T cell receptor (beta chain) originates from a study of blood T cell repertoires in COVID-19. The wider study: T cells, B-cell-depleted T cells, or PBMCs supplied cDNA or gDNA.

During active infection, Seattle patients enrolled and were then monitored through disease. Under the authors' procedure: Reference gene primer amplification gave nucleated cell count estimates. Libraries were prepared by immunoSEQ multiplex PCR; TCRdb keeps only in-frame clonotypes and omits some of them. That table supplies the V and J calls and clone size; D and trimming were determined from the DNA. The sample includes over 200,000 clones, more than 80% of them seen just once. This CDR3 has 16 residues. Per the germline V gene, CDR1 is WSHSY and CDR2 is SAAADI. V lost 2 bases to trimming and J lost 2 bases; unmatched junction nucleotides: 6.

The chain recombines TRBV10-2 with TRBJ2-5; 9 bases agree with TRBD2. The clonotype originates from a woman in her twenties or thirties with COVID-19, enrolled during active disease. Sequencing input: peripheral blood. CDR3 DNA sequence: TGCGCCAGCAGTGAGGATAGCGGGGGCGGTCAAGAGACCCAGTACTTC. It yields the protein CASSEDSGGGQETQYF.